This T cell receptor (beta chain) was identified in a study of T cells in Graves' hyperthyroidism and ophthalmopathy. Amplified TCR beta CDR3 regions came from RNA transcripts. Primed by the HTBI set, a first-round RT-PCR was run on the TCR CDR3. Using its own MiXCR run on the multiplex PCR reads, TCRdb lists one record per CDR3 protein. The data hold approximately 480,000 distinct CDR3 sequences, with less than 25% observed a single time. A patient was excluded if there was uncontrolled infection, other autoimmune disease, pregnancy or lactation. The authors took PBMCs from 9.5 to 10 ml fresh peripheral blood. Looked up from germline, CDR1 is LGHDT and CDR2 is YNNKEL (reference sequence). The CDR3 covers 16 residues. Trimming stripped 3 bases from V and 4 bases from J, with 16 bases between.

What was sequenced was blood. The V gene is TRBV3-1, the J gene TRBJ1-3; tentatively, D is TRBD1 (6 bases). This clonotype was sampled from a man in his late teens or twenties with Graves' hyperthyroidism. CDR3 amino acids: CASSHTGTFSGNTIYF. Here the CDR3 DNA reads TGTGCCAGCAGCCATACAGGGACCTTCTCAGGAAACACCATATATTTT.